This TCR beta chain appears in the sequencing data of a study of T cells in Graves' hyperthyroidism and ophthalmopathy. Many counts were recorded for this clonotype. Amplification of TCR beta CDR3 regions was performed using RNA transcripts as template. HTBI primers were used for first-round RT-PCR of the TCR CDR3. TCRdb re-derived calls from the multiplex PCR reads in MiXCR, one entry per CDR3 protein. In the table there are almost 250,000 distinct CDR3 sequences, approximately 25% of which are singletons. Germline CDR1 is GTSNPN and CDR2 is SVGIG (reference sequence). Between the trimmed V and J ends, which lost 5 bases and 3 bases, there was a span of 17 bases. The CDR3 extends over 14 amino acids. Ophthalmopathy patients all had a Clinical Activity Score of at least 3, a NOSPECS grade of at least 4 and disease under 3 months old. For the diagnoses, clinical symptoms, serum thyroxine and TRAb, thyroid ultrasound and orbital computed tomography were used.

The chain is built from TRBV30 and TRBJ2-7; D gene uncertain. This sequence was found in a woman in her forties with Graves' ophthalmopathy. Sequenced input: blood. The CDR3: CAWGNTRINYEQYF. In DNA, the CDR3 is TGTGCCTGGGGGAACACACGAATTAACTACGAGCAGTACTTC.